Below, 16 T cell receptor beta chains from the same sample are listed, as sequenced in a study of OX40 agonist ivuxolimab in advanced cancers. Assay: immunoSEQ multiplex PCR; the TCRdb copy retains only in-frame clones and omits some. The sample has roughly 65,000 clones, almost 90% seen once; the top ten hold under 1%. The sequences come from CD4+ or CD8+ T cells sorted from blood, collected in a trial of the OX40 agonist ivuxolimab. The receptors come from an adult with an advanced solid tumor such as melanoma, head and neck, liver or kidney cancer.

The chain couples TRBV5-4 to TRBJ1-2, with 8 bases that match TRBD1. The trim removed 6 bases at V and 4 bases at J, leaving 14 bases unmatched. The CDR3 totals 16 residues. CDR1 is SGHNT and CDR2 is YYREEE in the germline V gene (reference sequence). CDR3 loop: CASTLRTGRDFYGYTF. The DNA of the CDR3 is TGTGCCAGCACCCTCCGGACAGGGAGAGATTTCTATGGCTACACCTTC.

The chain carries TRBV5-1 and TRBJ2-7, with TRBD1 matching 8 bases. CDR1 is SGHRS and CDR2 is YFSETQ in the germline V gene. J gave up 6 bases and V 2 bases, and 1 base lay outside the gene matches. The CDR3 length is 12 residues. In nucleotides, the CDR3 is TGCGCCAGCAGCTTTACAGGGGGCGAGCAGTACTTC. This gives the protein CASSFTGGEQYF.

The chain is built from TRBV7-2 and TRBJ2-3, with a tentative D call TRBD1 (6 bases). The V and J ends lost 2 bases and 2 bases respectively, with 8 bases between them. The CDR3 runs to 14 residues. Germline assignment: CDR1 SGHTA and CDR2 FQGNSA. As DNA, the CDR3 is TGTGCCAGCAGCTTAAACAGGGTCACAGATACGCAGTATTTT. Translating gives CASSLNRVTDTQYF. Combining the CDR3 with reference TRBV7-2 and TRBJ2-3 gives the whole variable domain GAGVSQSPSNKVTEKGKDVELRCDPISGHTALYWYRQSLGQGLEFLIYFQGNSAPDKSGLPSDRFSAERTGGSVSTLTIQRTQQEDSAVYLCASSLNRVTDTQYFGPGTRLTVL.

The count of this clone is one. The rearrangement uses TRBV28 and TRBJ1-2; TRBD1 agrees at 8 bases. The CDR3 consists of 15 residues. The germline CDR1 and CDR2 sequences are MDHEN and SYDVKM. V shed 5 bases, J shed 7 bases, and the junction held 12 bases outside the gene matches. The CDR3 nucleotides are TGTGCCAGCAGTACCTCGGGGGACAGGAAGCCTGGCTACACCTTC. Amino acids: CASSTSGDRKPGYTF.

The chain combines TRBV18 with TRBJ2-1; unclear D gene. V lost 3 bases to trimming and J lost 4 bases, with 10 bases between them. The CDR3 is 14 amino acids. The germline V gene encodes CDR1 KGHSH and CDR2 LQKENI. The CDR3 sequence is CASSPKMTYNEQFF. In nucleotides, the CDR3 is TGTGCCAGCTCACCTAAGATGACATACAATGAGCAGTTCTTC.

The chain uses TRBV9 and TRBJ1-5; no clear D. The germline V and J ends were trimmed by 0 bases and 4 bases, with 11 bases remaining between them. Looked up from germline, CDR1 is SGDLS and CDR2 is YYNGEE. The CDR3 consists of 15 residues. Written as DNA, the CDR3 is TGTGCCAGCAGCGTAGAGGGTTCCGTAAATCAGCCCCAGCATTTT. Translation: CASSVEGSVNQPQHF.

The V call is TRBV2, the J call TRBJ1-2, with D unclear. Trimming removed 3 bases from V and 4 bases from J, with 9 bases in between. The germline gives CDR1 SNHLY, CDR2 FYNNEI. The CDR3 runs 13 residues. CDR3 sequence reads: CASSEVRLYGYTF. CDR3 coding DNA: TGTGCCAGCAGTGAGGTCAGACTCTATGGCTACACCTTC.

The chain recombines TRBV5-1 with TRBJ2-7; D gene unclear. CDR1 SGHRS and CDR2 YFSETQ come from the germline V gene. V lost 0 bases and J lost 2, with 9 bases in between. There are 14 residues in the CDR3. The DNA for the CDR3 is TGCGCCAGCAGCTTGGGTGACGGTACCTACGAGCAGTACTTC. It encodes CASSLGDGTYEQYF.

In nucleotides, the CDR3 is TGTGCCAGTAGTACCCCAGCGGGGGGGGAGCAGTTCTTC. Protein sequence: CASSTPAGGEQFF. The chain couples TRBV28 to TRBJ2-1; 10 bases line up with TRBD2. The CDR3 has 13 residues. Per the germline V gene, CDR1 is MDHEN and CDR2 is SYDVKM. Unmatched junction bases numbered 9, after V lost 9 bases and J lost 10 bases.

The CDR3 is CASPGNSNTEAFF. The CDR3 DNA reads TGTGCCAGCCCCGGTAATTCGAACACTGAAGCTTTCTTT. The chain employs TRBV6-5 and TRBJ1-1; the D is unclear. In germline, CDR1 is MNHEY, CDR2 SVGAGI. The CDR3 is made up of 13 amino acids. Trimming removed 8 bases from V and 1 base from J, with 11 bases in between.

The chain has TRBV6-6 and TRBJ1-4, with D perhaps TRBD1 (6 bases). V lost 0 bases and J 4 bases, leaving 12 bases between the germline ends. This CDR3 has 16 residues. Germline CDR1 reads MNHNY; CDR2 reads SVGAGI (reference sequence). The CDR3 reads CASSYSATGLNEKLFF. The CDR3 DNA reads TGTGCCAGCAGTTACTCCGCGACAGGCCTTAATGAAAAACTGTTTTTT.

J is TRBJ2-1 and V is TRBV6-5; TRBD2 matches at 9 bases. Germline V lookup: CDR1 MNHEY, CDR2 SVGAGI. The CDR3 runs 13 residues. J lost 2 bases, V lost 8 bases, and 1 base had no gene match. The CDR3 DNA reads TGTGCCAGCCGACTAGCGGCCTACAATGAGCAGTTCTTC. Residues: CASRLAAYNEQFF.

CDR3 nucleotide sequence: TGTGCCGGCACGTATCCAGCGGGAGGTTACACCGGGGAGCTGTTTTTT. The encoded protein is CAGTYPAGGYTGELFF. V and J are TRBV7-9 and TRBJ2-2; 9 nucleotides align to TRBD2. CDR1 is SEHNR and CDR2 is FQNEAQ in the germline V gene (reference sequence). The ends lost 11 bases at V and 3 bases at J; junction bases unmatched: 13. The CDR3 is 16 residues long.

The chain employs TRBV19 and TRBJ2-2, with a possible D match to TRBD1 (6 bases). V was shortened by 4 bases and J by 2 bases, with 14 bases between the two germline ends. The V gene's germline CDR1 is LNHDA and CDR2 SQIVND (reference sequence). CDR3 size: 16 residues. Here the CDR3 DNA reads TGTGCCAGTAGTAGTAGGCCAGGGGAAAACACCGGGGAGCTGTTTTTT. Protein: CASSSRPGENTGELFF. Based on the CDR3 plus reference TRBV19 and TRBJ2-2, the full variable domain is DGGITQSPKYLFRKEGQNVTLSCEQNLNHDAMYWYRQDPGQGLRLIYYSQIVNDFQKGDIAEGYSVSREKKESFPLTVTSAQKNPTAFYLCASSSRPGENTGELFFGEGSRLTVL.

V usage is TRBV6-1 and J usage is TRBJ1-6; D not resolved. The CDR3 covers 13 residues. V shed 7 bases and J shed 7 bases, with 11 bases lying between them. CDR1 is MNHNS and CDR2 is SASEGT in the germline V gene. The CDR3 loop is CASKGEINSPLHF. The DNA of the CDR3 is TGTGCCAGCAAGGGAGAAATAAATTCACCCCTCCACTTT.

This clone was recorded only once. The chain is built from TRBV7-2 and TRBJ1-1; 8 nucleotides align to TRBD1. Germline assignment: CDR1 SGHTA and CDR2 FQGNSA. This CDR3 is 15 amino acids long. Trimming removed 4 bases from V and 3 bases from J; junction bases left unmatched: 7. In DNA, the CDR3 is TGTGCCAGCAGCTACCTCGGACAGGGTTACACTGAAGCTTTCTTT. Its protein is CASSYLGQGYTEAFF.